This T cell receptor beta chain derives from a study of T cells in Graves' hyperthyroidism and ophthalmopathy. Overall study findings and caveats: Ophthalmopathy got predicted by the model a median around 6.8 months before its onset.

Amplification of TCR beta CDR3 regions used RNA as the template. HTBI primers drove first-round RT-PCR of the TCR CDR3. TCRdb reanalysed the multiplex PCR reads using MiXCR and keeps one entry per CDR3 protein. Altogether approximately 420,000 distinct CDR3 sequences are present, roughly 15% being singletons, with the ten largest covering roughly 4.8%. The study left out patients who had uncontrolled infection, other autoimmune disease, pregnancy or lactation. Trimming took 1 base from V and 4 from J; bases not matched to a gene: 3. Germline assignment: CDR1 SGHTA and CDR2 FQGNSA. This CDR3 has 15 residues. In its sample, this clonotype was seen many times. Its target is not known.

The receptor's source is a woman aged 18-29 years with Graves' hyperthyroidism. Sample: blood. The rearrangement uses TRBV7-2 and TRBJ2-3; 9 nucleotides align to TRBD2. CDR3 in DNA: TGTGCCAGCAGCTTAGTAGCGGGAGCCCCAGATACGCAGTATTTT. Translated, it gives CASSLVAGAPDTQYF.